The 7 T cell receptor beta chains in this list originate from one sample, sequenced in a study of molecular identifiers for immune sequencing clone quantification. TCRdb passed the PCR reads through MiXCR, listing each CDR3 protein once. The sample lists approximately 590,000 distinct CDR3 sequences, roughly 25% occurring once. The sample was naive CD8+ T cells from blood, with Jurkat cell RNA spiked in. The subset here: FACS-sorted CD8+CD4-CCR7+CD45RA+ naive T cells. Receptors were obtained from a human donor in good health. Some libraries in this study had Jurkat cell RNA spiked in.

J is TRBJ2-1 and V is TRBV14; 8 nucleotides line up with TRBD2. Germline CDR1 is SGHDN and CDR2 is FVKESK. The CDR3 length is 16 residues. V lost 8 bases, J lost 6 bases, and 15 bases stayed unmatched. CDR3 loop: CASGHHSGTLCNEQFF. DNA of the CDR3: TGTGCCAGCGGACACCATAGCGGGACCCTCTGCAATGAGCAGTTCTTC.

The chain couples TRBV6-2 or TRBV6-3 to TRBJ2-4, with 13 bases that match TRBD2. There are 19 residues in the CDR3. V was clipped by 5 bases and J by 7 bases; unmatched bases: 17. The germline gives CDR1 MNHEY, CDR2 SVGEGT. CDR3 nucleotides: TGTGCCAGCAGTGACCCGGGACTAGCGGGGCCTGCTGGGACGAACATTCAGTACTTC. This sequence encodes CASSDPGLAGPAGTNIQYF.

The gene calls are TRBV28 and TRBJ2-1; 15 bases fit TRBD2. Germline V gene lookup returns CDR1 MDHEN and CDR2 SYDVKM. V lost 5 bases, J lost 8 bases, and 10 bases stayed unmatched. The CDR3 contains 17 residues. CDR3 sequence reads: CASSKGLAGGPDDEQFF. The DNA of the CDR3 is TGTGCCAGCAGTAAGGGACTAGCGGGAGGCCCCGACGATGAGCAGTTCTTC.

The rearrangement uses TRBV30 and TRBJ2-3; D remains unclear. CDR1 and CDR2 from the germline V gene are GTSNPN and SVGIG (reference sequence). There are 14 residues in the CDR3. V lost 2 bases to trimming and J lost 0 bases, with 9 bases between them. CDR3 DNA sequence: TGTGCCTGGAGTCTCACCGCTAGCACAGATACGCAGTATTTT. It encodes CAWSLTASTDTQYF.

This clonotype turned up a few times. The chain couples TRBV7-9 to TRBJ1-1; possible D gene TRBD1, 5 bases. Germline V gives CDR1 SEHNR, CDR2 FQNEAQ (reference sequence). The CDR3 extends over 16 amino acids. V was cut by 2 bases and J by 5 bases, with 18 bases left in between. The CDR3 here is CASSLPRVGEDTEAFF. CDR3 sequence (DNA): TGTGCCAGCAGCTTACCCAGGGTGGGAGAGGATACTGAAGCTTTCTTT.

Turning to this clonotype: A junction end diverges from the germline sequence, so it may reflect a read error. This sequence joins TRBV4-1 and TRBJ1-4; D unclear. Germline CDR1 reads MGHRA; CDR2 reads YSYEKL. There are 15 residues in the CDR3. CDR3 loop: CASSQDGLGDEKLLF. The CDR3 nucleotides read TGCGCCAGCAGCCAAGATGGGTTGGGAGATGAAAAACTGTTATTT.

This chain joins TRBV15 and TRBJ1-5, with 9 bases aligning to TRBD1. V was pared by 3 bases and J by 6 bases, with 6 bases of the junction left unmatched. The CDR3 contains 15 residues. From germline, CDR1 is LNHNV and CDR2 YYDKDF (reference sequence). This chain's CDR3 is CATSRDRGSGQPQHF. CDR3 coding DNA: TGTGCCACCAGCAGGGACAGGGGATCCGGTCAGCCCCAGCATTTT.